The 31 T cell receptor beta chains presented below share a single source sample, sequenced in a study of OX40 agonist ivuxolimab in advanced cancers. The receptor library was made with the immunoSEQ multiplex PCR assay. The source is immuneACCESS, and TCRdb retained only in-frame sequences with V and J called. Part of the clones is not carried over; for the studies checked, unresolved V genes explain less than half of this, and the remainder is unexplained. The sample profile shows tens of thousands of clones; 85% to 90% of them were found once. Approximately 0.68% of the sample is taken by the ten largest. The input for sequencing was CD4+ or CD8+ T cells sorted from blood, taken in a trial of the OX40 agonist ivuxolimab. These receptors all come from an adult with an advanced solid tumor such as melanoma, head and neck, liver or kidney cancer.

The CDR3 sequence: CASSYSKVGRTYEQYF. CDR3 nucleotide sequence: TGTGCCAGCAGTTACTCGAAAGTGGGCAGGACCTACGAGCAGTACTTC. This chain uses TRBV6-5 with TRBJ2-7; D gene uncertain. Germline values: CDR1 MNHEY, CDR2 SVGAGI. The germline V and J ends were trimmed by 0 bases and 2 bases, with 14 bases remaining between them. The CDR3 spans 16 residues.

The rearrangement uses TRBV18 and TRBJ2-1; 12 bases fit TRBD2. The CDR3 runs 15 residues. With 2 bases clipped from V and 9 bases from J, the junction kept 5 bases outside the gene matches. Germline CDR1 reads KGHSH; CDR2 reads LQKENI. The CDR3 sequence: CASSPALAGGREQFF. As DNA, the CDR3 is TGTGCCAGCTCACCAGCTCTAGCGGGGGGGCGTGAGCAGTTCTTC.

The chain employs TRBV29-1 and TRBJ2-3; no definite D call. CDR3 length equals 13 residues. V lost 4 bases and J 0 bases, leaving 8 bases between the germline ends. Germline V gives CDR1 SQVTM, CDR2 ANQGSEA. The CDR3 region is CSVVSVSTDTQYF. The DNA for the CDR3 is TGCAGCGTTGTTTCGGTTAGCACAGATACGCAGTATTTT.

The CDR3 spells CASILKNTEAFF. The CDR3, as DNA: TGTGCCAGCATTTTGAAGAACACTGAAGCTTTCTTT. The V and J genes are TRBV6-6 and TRBJ1-1; unclear D gene. The V end was cut by 7 bases, the J end by 1 base, with 7 bases between. This CDR3 has 12 amino acids. Germline V gene sequence: CDR1 MNHNY, CDR2 SVGAGI (reference sequence).

This clone was counted once. This sequence joins TRBV5-6 and TRBJ1-1, with TRBD1 as a possible D gene (6 bases). The CDR3 loop spans 13 amino acids. Between the trimmed V and J ends, which lost 1 base and 11 bases, there was a span of 15 bases. Germline V gene sequence: CDR1 SGHDT, CDR2 YYEEEE. The chain's CDR3 is CASSLMRGDDAFF. The CDR3 nucleotides are TGTGCCAGCAGCTTGATGAGGGGGGACGACGCTTTCTTT.

This chain uses TRBV6-5 with TRBJ2-7; possibly TRBD2 for D (5 bases). Germline V gene lookup returns CDR1 MNHEY and CDR2 SVGAGI. The CDR3 extends over 13 amino acids. V was shortened by 6 bases and J by 4 bases, with 13 bases between the two germline ends. The CDR3 loop is CASSNGISYEQYF. The CDR3 DNA reads as TGTGCCAGCAGCAACGGGATATCGTACGAGCAGTACTTC.

The genes are TRBV5-1 and TRBJ2-3; D not resolved. There are 13 residues in the CDR3. Germline V lookup: CDR1 SGHRS, CDR2 YFSETQ. The V gene lost 2 bases and the J gene lost 5 bases, with 9 bases spanning the gap. The DNA of the CDR3 is TGCGCCAGCAGCTTTGTTGGCGAAGATACGCAGTATTTT. It specifies CASSFVGEDTQYF.

The genes are TRBV7-8 and TRBJ1-5, with D uncertain. The CDR3 is 17 residues long. Germline CDR1 SGHVS, CDR2 FQNEAQ. V dropped 2 bases and J dropped 6 bases, with 20 bases sitting between them. The CDR3 sequence is CASSLYGLRMSSQPQHF. CDR3 nucleotide sequence: TGTGCCAGCAGCTTATACGGGCTCCGGATGTCTAGTCAGCCCCAGCATTTT.

The chain uses TRBV20-1 and TRBJ1-2, with no clear D. CDR1 DFQATT and CDR2 SNEGSKA come from the germline V gene (reference sequence). The CDR3 totals 11 residues. V gave up 7 bases and J gave up 4 bases, with 10 bases separating them. The CDR3 region has the DNA TGCAGTGTGACGGACCGCTATGGCTACACCTTC. It yields the protein CSVTDRYGYTF.

The rearrangement joins TRBV27 to TRBJ1-6; D is uncertain. The CDR3 loop spans 16 amino acids. The V gene lost 7 bases and the J gene lost 5 bases, with 18 bases spanning the gap. Per the germline V gene, CDR1 is MNHEY and CDR2 is SMNVEV (reference sequence). CDR3 loop: CASKRAGWDNNSPLHF. The DNA for the CDR3 is TGTGCCAGCAAACGGGCAGGATGGGATAATAATTCACCCCTCCACTTT.

DNA for the CDR3: TGTGCCAGCAGCCCGGGACCCCCGGGGCGACAGCCCCAGCATTTT. Amino acids: CASSPGPPGRQPQHF. This rearrangement joins TRBV5-6 to TRBJ1-5, with a possible D match to TRBD1 (5 bases). Per the germline V gene, CDR1 is SGHDT and CDR2 is YYEEEE. The CDR3 length is 15 residues. Trimming removed 4 bases from V and 7 bases from J, with 18 bases in between.

The rearrangement joins TRBV7-2 to TRBJ2-5; TRBD2 matches at 10 bases. Germline V gene data show CDR1 as SGHTA and CDR2 as FQGNSA. V was clipped by 1 base and J by 1 base; unmatched bases: 0. This CDR3 spans 15 amino acids. In DNA form, the CDR3 reads TGTGCCAGCAGCTTAGGACTAGCGGGCCAAGAGACCCAGTACTTC. Translation: CASSLGLAGQETQYF.

V usage is TRBV12-5 and J usage is TRBJ2-6; perhaps TRBD1 as D (5 bases). The CDR3 totals 18 residues. Germline CDR1 and CDR2: LGHNT and FRNRAP. V was clipped by 5 bases and J by 5 bases, with 22 bases between them. The CDR3 DNA reads TGTGCTAGTGGTCAACCAACTGCAGGACAAAGTCGGGCCAACGTCCTGACTTTC. Its protein product is CASGQPTAGQSRANVLTF.

The chain joins TRBV7-9 to TRBJ2-2; D not certain. Germline V lookup: CDR1 SEHNR, CDR2 FQNEAQ (reference sequence). The CDR3 extends over 12 amino acids. The V end lost 1 base, the J end lost 4 bases, and 1 base lay between the germline ends. CDR3 DNA sequence: TGTGCCAGCAGCTTAGGCACCGGGGAGCTGTTTTTT. Its protein is CASSLGTGELFF.

The chain couples TRBV14 to TRBJ2-3, with 9 bases lining up with TRBD1. With V trimmed by 5 bases and J by 3 bases, 6 bases remained unmatched. Per germline, CDR1 SGHDN and CDR2 FVKESK. CDR3 length: 15 amino acids. The DNA of the CDR3 is TGTGCCAGCAGCGTACGGACAGGGGAAACAGATACGCAGTATTTT. It specifies CASSVRTGETDTQYF.

The chain employs TRBV5-1 and TRBJ2-5, with 7 bases aligning to TRBD1. Germline lookup yields CDR1 SGHRS and CDR2 YFSETQ. The J segment lost 3 bases and the V segment lost 2 bases, leaving 4 bases of the junction unmatched. The CDR3 length is 14 residues. CDR3 bases: TGCGCCAGCAGCTTTGGGACAGCCGAAGAGACCCAGTACTTC. It yields the protein CASSFGTAEETQYF.

The CDR3 loop reads CASSVDRTGNTIYF. Here the CDR3 DNA reads TGTGCCAGCAGCGTAGACCGAACGGGAAACACCATATATTTT. The gene calls are TRBV9 and TRBJ1-3, with no clear D. Germline assignment: CDR1 SGDLS and CDR2 YYNGEE. V was pared by 0 bases and J by 4 bases, with 8 bases between. This CDR3 is built from 14 residues.

This clone turned up a few times. V gene TRBV9 combines with J gene TRBJ1-3; D is unclear. The germline V gene encodes CDR1 SGDLS and CDR2 YYNGEE. The CDR3 is 18 amino acids. Trimming took off 0 bases at V and 0 bases at J, with 16 bases between the two ends. The CDR3 here is CASSVATVGSHSGNTIYF. CDR3 DNA sequence: TGTGCCAGCAGCGTAGCTACCGTCGGATCTCACTCTGGAAACACCATATATTTT.

This chain connects TRBV4-1 to TRBJ2-5, with a tentative D call TRBD1 (5 bases). Germline assignment: CDR1 MGHRA and CDR2 YSYEKL. V was trimmed by 4 bases and J by 2 bases, leaving 8 bases between them. This CDR3 is built from 13 residues. The CDR3 sequence is CASSRQIQETQYF. CDR3 sequence (DNA): TGCGCCAGCAGCCGACAGATTCAAGAGACCCAGTACTTC.

The gene calls are TRBV29-1 and TRBJ1-4; TRBD1 aligns across 9 bases. Per the germline V gene, CDR1 is SQVTM and CDR2 is ANQGSEA. This CDR3 comprises 12 residues. Trimming took 6 bases from V and 5 from J; bases not matched to a gene: 1. The CDR3 DNA reads as TGCAGCGTGGGACAGGGAAATGAAAAACTGTTTTTT. As protein: CSVGQGNEKLFF.

CDR3 nucleotide sequence: TGTGCCAGCAGCTCCGGGACAGGGTCGTACAATGAGCAGTTCTTC. Translation gives CASSSGTGSYNEQFF. This rearrangement joins TRBV4-2 to TRBJ2-1, with 9 bases matching TRBD1. Trimming took 5 bases from V and 4 from J; bases not matched to a gene: 6. CDR1 is LGHNA and CDR2 is YNFKEQ in the germline V gene. CDR3 length equals 15 residues.

The chain has TRBV6-1 and TRBJ2-1, with 9 bases that match TRBD2. The V and J ends lost 4 bases and 4 bases, in that order; junction bases with no gene match: 14. CDR1 and CDR2 (germline): MNHNS, SASEGT. The CDR3 runs to 18 residues. The CDR3 nucleotides are TGTGCCAGCAGTGCCCTCGGGAGGAGCGGGGGGTTTTACAATGAGCAGTTCTTC. Its translation is CASSALGRSGGFYNEQFF.

The table lists this clone with a count of one. DNA for the CDR3: TGTGCCAGTGGGAAGTGGGGAATGAATCAGCCCCAGCATTTT. Translated: CASGKWGMNQPQHF. The chain has TRBV27 and TRBJ1-5; unclear D gene. CDR3 length: 14 amino acids. Trimming left V 9 bases short and J 4 bases short, with 16 bases between. Germline lookup yields CDR1 MNHEY and CDR2 SMNVEV (reference sequence).

The rearrangement links TRBV5-1 to TRBJ2-7; D unclear. V was shortened by 4 bases and J by 0 bases, with 11 bases between the two germline ends. This CDR3 contains 14 residues. Per germline, CDR1 SGHRS and CDR2 YFSETQ. The CDR3 region is CASSAWSTSYEQYF. CDR3 nucleotides: TGCGCCAGCAGCGCGTGGTCTACCTCCTACGAGCAGTACTTC.

In regard to this clone: At one of its ends the junction is not consistent with the germline gene, which may arise from a read error. The chain links TRBV4-2 to TRBJ2-6; the D gene is possibly TRBD2 (5 bases). Germline CDR1 reads LGHNA; CDR2 reads YNFKEQ. The CDR3 sequence is 14 residues long. The CDR3 region is CAGSQEGGANVLTF. The DNA for the CDR3 is TGTGCCGGCAGCCAAGAGGGTGGGGCCAACGTCCTGACTTTC.

The rearrangement links TRBV7-2 to TRBJ1-1, with D possibly matching TRBD1 (6 bases). CDR1 is SGHTA, CDR2 FQGNSA, per germline. The CDR3 runs to 15 residues. V was clipped by 1 base and J by 4 bases, with 13 bases between them. CDR3 sequence (DNA): TGTGCCAGCAGCTTAGAAGGCAGGGGCCGCACTGAAGCTTTCTTT. Its protein product is CASSLEGRGRTEAFF.

J is TRBJ1-2 and V is TRBV5-4, with D possibly TRBD1 on 6 matching bases. Per germline, CDR1 SGHNT and CDR2 YYREEE (reference sequence). Between the trimmed V and J ends, which lost 1 base and 2 bases, there was a span of 9 bases. This CDR3 is built from 14 residues. The CDR3 region is CASSLQGRNYGYTF. CDR3 DNA sequence: TGTGCCAGCAGCTTGCAGGGGAGAAACTATGGCTACACCTTC.

V and J are TRBV18 and TRBJ2-5, with D maybe TRBD1 (6 bases). V was shortened by 5 bases and J by 1 base, with 14 bases between the two germline ends. Germline lookup yields CDR1 KGHSH and CDR2 LQKENI. This CDR3 comprises 15 residues. This chain's CDR3 is CASSGIQGPQETQYF. The CDR3 nucleotides are TGTGCCAGCTCAGGCATACAGGGTCCCCAAGAGACCCAGTACTTC.

V usage is TRBV15 and J usage is TRBJ1-6; D remains ambiguous. Trimming took 0 bases from V and 0 from J, leaving 12 bases between them. Germline CDR1 and CDR2: LNHNV and YYDKDF (reference sequence). CDR3 length: 18 amino acids. The CDR3 region is CATSRDLGFSSYNSPLHF. The DNA of the CDR3 is TGTGCCACCAGCAGAGATCTAGGTTTCAGCTCCTATAATTCACCCCTCCACTTT.

V is TRBV6-6 and J is TRBJ1-2; 8 nucleotides agree with TRBD1. V was clipped by 7 bases and J by 6 bases; unmatched bases: 4. In germline, CDR1 is MNHNY, CDR2 SVGAGI (reference sequence). The CDR3 loop spans 12 amino acids. CDR3 loop: CASTSGGHGYTF. The CDR3 coding sequence is TGTGCCAGCACCTCAGGGGGCCATGGCTACACCTTC.

J is TRBJ1-1 and V is TRBV19, with a weak D call TRBD1 (6 bases). V shed 5 bases and J shed 3 bases, with 16 bases lying between them. This CDR3 is built from 15 residues. Germline loops: CDR1 LNHDA, CDR2 SQIVND (reference sequence). In nucleotides, the CDR3 is TGTGCCAGTAGTGCCCTACAGGGTGTGGACACTGAAGCTTTCTTT. Its protein product is CASSALQGVDTEAFF.